Following are 16 T cell receptor beta chains from one sample sequenced in a study of blood T cell repertoires in COVID-19. Only in-frame clones appear in the TCRdb table, and some are missing; sequencing was by immunoSEQ multiplex PCR. The data show around 270,000 clones, 75% to 90% seen once. Sample: PBMCs or T cells enriched from blood (not recorded which). These receptors came from a woman aged 30 to 39 who had recovered from COVID-19.

The V and J genes are TRBV27 and TRBJ2-2, with D tentatively TRBD1 (5 bases). CDR1 and CDR2 (germline): MNHEY, SMNVEV (reference sequence). There are 16 residues in the CDR3. With 5 bases removed from V and 7 bases from J, the gap between germline ends came to 20 bases. The CDR3 sequence: CASSPTPPGAGGELFF. The CDR3 region has the DNA TGTGCCAGCAGTCCTACACCCCCTGGGGCCGGCGGGGAGCTGTTTTTT.

This chain links TRBV19 with TRBJ2-5; D is uncertain. The CDR3 extends over 15 amino acids. V gave up 6 bases and J gave up 5 bases, with 19 bases separating them. CDR1 is LNHDA, CDR2 SQIVND, per germline (reference sequence). As DNA, the CDR3 is TGTGCCAGTAGCCCCCGGCACAGTACGAGTGAGACCCAGTACTTC. Translating gives CASSPRHSTSETQYF.

The chain is built from TRBV20-1 and TRBJ2-5; TRBD2 matches at 7 bases. Trimming took 3 bases from V and 5 from J; bases not matched to a gene: 9. Per the germline V gene, CDR1 is DFQATT and CDR2 is SNEGSKA (reference sequence). The CDR3 loop spans 14 amino acids. CDR3 nucleotide sequence: TGCAGTGCTAGTTATGGGGGAGGGCCGGAGACCCAGTACTTC. Its translation is CSASYGGGPETQYF.

V is TRBV5-1 and J is TRBJ1-4; D is unclear. CDR3 length equals 18 residues. Between the trimmed V and J ends, which lost 6 bases and 0 bases, there was a span of 21 bases. The germline V gene has CDR1 SGHRS and CDR2 YFSETQ. The CDR3 bases are TGCGCCAGCAAAGCGTCGGGTGAAGGGAGTGCAACTAATGAAAAACTGTTTTTT. Amino acid sequence: CASKASGEGSATNEKLFF. The full variable domain, with the rest looked up from reference TRBV5-1 and TRBJ1-4, is KAGVTQTPRYLIKTRGQQVTLSCSPISGHRSVSWYQQTPGQGLQFLFEYFSETQRNKGNFPGRFSGRQFSNSRSEMNVSTLELGDSALYLCASKASGEGSATNEKLFFGSGTQLSVL.

The CDR3 DNA sequence: TGTGCCAGCACCCTCTCGGGGGGGAACAATCAGCCCCAGCATTTT. This gives the protein CASTLSGGNNQPQHF. V usage is TRBV7-9 and J usage is TRBJ1-5; tentatively, D is TRBD1 (5 bases). This CDR3 region has 15 residues. Germline V lookup: CDR1 SEHNR, CDR2 FQNEAQ (reference sequence). V lost 7 bases to trimming and J lost 3 bases, with 16 bases between them.

This clone was counted once. The rearrangement uses TRBV27 and TRBJ2-2; D gene uncertain. There are 14 residues in the CDR3. CDR1 is MNHEY, CDR2 SMNVEV, per germline (reference sequence). Trimming shortened V by 0 bases and J by 4 bases, and 6 bases separated the two germline ends. The CDR3 sequence: CASSLSRGTGELFF. The DNA for the CDR3 is TGTGCCAGCAGTTTATCCCGCGGCACCGGGGAGCTGTTTTTT.

This clone has just one count. The rearrangement joins TRBV6-1 to TRBJ1-5; no clear D gene. This CDR3 has 15 residues. V lost 1 base, J lost 6 bases, and 13 bases lay in between. The germline V gene has CDR1 MNHNS and CDR2 SASEGT. This CDR3 reads CASSEGGWSGQPQHF. For the CDR3, the DNA is TGTGCCAGCAGTGAAGGAGGGTGGAGCGGTCAGCCCCAGCATTTT.

The J gene is TRBJ1-1, the V gene TRBV14; D is uncertain. Germline CDR1 reads SGHDN; CDR2 reads FVKESK. The germline V and J ends were trimmed by 4 bases and 5 bases, with 11 bases remaining between them. The CDR3 contains 13 residues. The chain's CDR3 is CASSLGTGTEAFF. The CDR3 DNA reads TGTGCCAGCAGCCTAGGTACCGGGACTGAAGCTTTCTTT.

The rearrangement joins TRBV27 to TRBJ1-6; 12 nucleotides line up with TRBD1. Trimming at V came to 8 bases and at J to 10 bases, leaving 6 bases not matched to a gene. Germline values: CDR1 MNHEY, CDR2 SMNVEV (reference sequence). The length of the CDR3 is 14 residues. The chain's CDR3 is CASGSGTGGSPLHF. CDR3 bases: TGTGCCAGCGGCTCCGGGACAGGGGGCTCACCCCTCCACTTT.

In its sample, this clone was seen once. V is TRBV6-5 and J is TRBJ2-7; 7 bases are a match to TRBD1. Germline CDR1 MNHEY, CDR2 SVGAGI. The CDR3 loop spans 15 amino acids. Trimming cost V 2 bases and J 1 base; bases outside gene matches: 5. CDR3 amino acids: CASSYADRASYEQYF. CDR3 sequence (DNA): TGTGCCAGCAGTTACGCCGACAGGGCTTCCTACGAGCAGTACTTC.

The V and J genes are TRBV18 and TRBJ2-2; 7 nucleotides align to TRBD1. Trimming removed 3 bases from V and 15 bases from J; junction bases left unmatched: 7. CDR1 is KGHSH, CDR2 LQKENI, per germline. This CDR3 spans 12 amino acids. The chain's CDR3 is CASSPQQGLVFF. The CDR3 DNA follows: TGTGCCAGCTCACCGCAACAGGGGTTGGTGTTTTTT.

A few counts support this clone. The J gene is TRBJ1-4, the V gene TRBV11-2; 11 bases are a match to TRBD1. CDR3 length equals 17 residues. Trimming cost V 5 bases and J 0 bases; bases outside gene matches: 5. The germline gives CDR1 SGHAT, CDR2 FQNNGV. CDR3 amino acids: CASSPRTGGATNEKLFF. The CDR3 bases are TGTGCCAGCAGCCCGCGGACAGGGGGCGCAACTAATGAAAAACTGTTTTTT.

CDR3 loop: CASGWQPQHF. The CDR3 DNA sequence: TGTGCCAGTGGCTGGCAGCCCCAGCATTTT. The chain couples TRBV28 to TRBJ1-5; D gene ambiguous. The ends were cut back, 9 bases at V and 7 bases at J, with 7 bases in the middle. Germline values: CDR1 MDHEN, CDR2 SYDVKM. The CDR3 is made up of 10 amino acids.

The CDR3 sequence: CASSQRRTGDTQYF. DNA for the CDR3: TGTGCCAGCAGCCAACGGCGTACAGGTGATACGCAGTATTTT. The genes are TRBV3-1 (or the pseudogene TRBV3-2) and TRBJ2-3; possibly TRBD1 for D (5 bases). This CDR3 is built from 14 residues. V gave up 2 bases and J gave up 6 bases, with 12 bases separating them. CDR1 is LGHDT, CDR2 YNNKEL, per germline (reference sequence).

V and J are TRBV10-3 and TRBJ1-1, with a possible D match to TRBD1 (5 bases). The CDR3 covers 15 residues. Trimming took off 4 bases at V and 1 base at J, with 13 bases between the two ends. Looked up from germline, CDR1 is ENHRY and CDR2 is SYGVKD. The CDR3 nucleotides are TGTGCCATCAGTGCGACCAGGGAAGGGAACACTGAAGCTTTCTTT. This sequence encodes CAISATREGNTEAFF.

This rearrangement joins TRBV7-2 to TRBJ2-7; 8 bases are a match to TRBD1. The germline gives CDR1 SGHTA, CDR2 FQGNSA. Trimming cost V 5 bases and J 2 bases; bases outside gene matches: 11. This CDR3 is built from 16 residues. CDR3 coding DNA: TGTGCCAGCAGCCTAGGACAGGGTTCAGGGGCCTACGAGCAGTACTTC. This codes for CASSLGQGSGAYEQYF.